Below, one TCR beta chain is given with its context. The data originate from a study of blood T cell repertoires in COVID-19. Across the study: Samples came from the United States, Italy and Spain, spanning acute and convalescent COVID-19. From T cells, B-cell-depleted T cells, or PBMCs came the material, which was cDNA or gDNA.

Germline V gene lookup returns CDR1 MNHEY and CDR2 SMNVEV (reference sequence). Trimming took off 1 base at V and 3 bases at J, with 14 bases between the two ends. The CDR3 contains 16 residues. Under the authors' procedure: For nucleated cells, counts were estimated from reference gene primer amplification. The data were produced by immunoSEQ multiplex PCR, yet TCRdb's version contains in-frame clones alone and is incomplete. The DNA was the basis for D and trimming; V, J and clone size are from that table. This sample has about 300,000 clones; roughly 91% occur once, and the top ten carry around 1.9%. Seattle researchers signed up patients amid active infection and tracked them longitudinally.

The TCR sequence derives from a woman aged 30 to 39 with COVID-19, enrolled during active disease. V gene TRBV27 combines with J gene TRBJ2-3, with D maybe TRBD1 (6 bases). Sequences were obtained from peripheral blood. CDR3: CASSLYYRALTDTQYF. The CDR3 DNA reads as TGTGCCAGCAGTTTATACTACAGGGCGTTGACAGATACGCAGTATTTT.